This TCR beta chain was sequenced during a study of T cells in localized non-small cell lung cancer. Regarding this clone: The antigen remains undetermined.

Libraries were prepared by immunoSEQ multiplex PCR; TCRdb keeps only in-frame clonotypes and omits some of them. Here the sample spans around 20,000 clones, around 90% being singletons. The germline CDR1 and CDR2 sequences are MDHEN and SYDVKM. CDR3 size: 15 residues. V lost 3 bases and J lost 10; bases outside the gene matches: 12. Study-wide results and caveats: Appearing in adjacent lung were a median approximately 60 of the top 100 tumor clones.

The chain links TRBV28 to TRBJ1-1; 9 bases are shared with TRBD1. The receptor was isolated from a woman aged 35-75 years with stage I lung adenocarcinoma. This sample comprised peripheral blood, obtained before any cancer treatment. The DNA of the CDR3 is TGTGCCAGCAGTTTCGGGACAGGGAGAGCGTTGAGAGCTTTCTTT. It encodes CASSFGTGRALRAFF.